This is a list of T cell receptor beta chains from one sample in a study of T cells in Graves' hyperthyroidism and ophthalmopathy. TCRdb itself ran the multiplex PCR reads through MiXCR, one entry per CDR3 protein. Among hundreds of thousands of distinct CDR3 sequences listed, less than 25% were seen once. The sequencing sample was made of blood. The source is a man younger than 45 with Graves' ophthalmopathy. The CDR3 runs from the conserved cysteine through the conserved F or W. D genes are given only for firm matches. Clone size is stated in some rows and not others, as once, few, many or a class when expanded.

cdr3_length | j_call | clone_size | d_call | v_call | cdr3_nt | cdr3_aa
14 | TRBJ1-1 | . | . | TRBV27 | TGTGCCAGCGGCCGCGGAGGACCGAACACTGAAGCTTTCTTT | CASGRGGPNTEAFF
16 | TRBJ2-1 | . | . | TRBV6-2/TRBV6-3 | TGTGCCAGCAGTTACGCTCCGGGAGTCGGCTACAATGAGCAGTTCTTC | CASSYAPGVGYNEQFF
15 | TRBJ2-3 | few | TRBD2 | TRBV5-4 | TGTGCCAGCAGCCTTGGACTAGCGGCCACAGATACGCAGTATTTT | CASSLGLAATDTQYF
13 | TRBJ1-1 | . | . | TRBV4-1 | TGCGCCAGCAATGGGGGCAAGAACACTGAAGCTTTCTTT | CASNGGKNTEAFF
15 | TRBJ2-1 | . | TRBD1 | TRBV29-1 | TGCAGCGTTGAGGCGTCAGGACAGGGGAACAATGAGCAGTTCTTC | CSVEASGQGNNEQFF
15 | TRBJ1-4 | few | . | TRBV6-2/TRBV6-3 | TGTGCCAGCAGTTACTCGAGGGTTGAAGGGGAAAAACTGTTTTTT | CASSYSRVEGEKLFF
17 | TRBJ1-5 | few | TRBD1 | TRBV30 | TGTGCCTGGAGCGCCTCCGACAGGGTAGGGAGCAATCAGCCCCAGCATTTT | CAWSASDRVGSNQPQHF
15 | TRBJ2-1 | . | TRBD2 | TRBV6-2/TRBV6-3 | TGTGCCAGCAGCCAACTAGCGGGTATCTACAATGAGCAGTTCTTC | CASSQLAGIYNEQFF
16 | TRBJ2-7 | . | . | TRBV5-6 | TGTGCCAGCAGCTTATATCGCTCGGGAGCTACGTTCGGGCAGTACTTC | CASSLYRSGATFGQYF
15 | TRBJ1-6 | . | . | TRBV5-5 | TGTGCCAGCAGCTCCAACGCGGGGAGGGATTCACCCCTCCACTTT | CASSSNAGRDSPLHF
14 | TRBJ2-3 | few | . | TRBV7-3 | TGTGCCAGCAGCTTAAGCGGGGGCGAGGATACGCAGTATTTT | CASSLSGGEDTQYF
14 | TRBJ2-7 | many | TRBD2 | TRBV6-2/TRBV6-3 | TGTGCCAGCAGACCAGCGGGAGGGCCGAGGGAGCAGTACTTC | CASRPAGGPREQYF
14 | TRBJ2-1 | . | TRBD2 | TRBV29-1 | TGCAGCGTTGGCCTAGCGGGAGGGATCAATGAGCAGTTCTTC | CSVGLAGGINEQFF
13 | TRBJ2-4 | . | . | TRBV14 | TGTGCCAGCAGCAGCCCGCGGAAAAACATTCAGTACTTC | CASSSPRKNIQYF
13 | TRBJ2-1 | . | . | TRBV20-1 | TGCAGCCGCCGACGGGTGCCTTGGAATGAGCAGTTCTTC | CSRRRVPWNEQFF
15 | TRBJ2-7 | few | TRBD1 | TRBV27 | TGTGCCAGCAGTTTATATGGGACAGGGCTCTACGAGCAGTACTTC | CASSLYGTGLYEQYF
16 | TRBJ1-2 | . | TRBD1 | TRBV12-3/TRBV12-4 | TGTGCCAGCAGTTTCTCAGGGAAGACAGGGCTTATATCATACACCTTC | CASSFSGKTGLISYTF
13 | TRBJ1-2 | few | . | TRBV9 | TGTGCCAGCAGCGCACATGGGGTTGATGGCTACACCTTC | CASSAHGVDGYTF
16 | TRBJ2-2 | . | TRBD1 | TRBV11-2 | TGTGCCAGCAGCTTTACAGGGGGTGCGAACACCGGGGAGCTGTTTTTT | CASSFTGGANTGELFF
15 | TRBJ1-5 | few | TRBD1 | TRBV20-1 | TGCAGTGCTAGAGATGGGGGACAGGGCAATCAGCCCCAGCATTTT | CSARDGGQGNQPQHF
17 | TRBJ2-3 | . | TRBD2 | TRBV4-3 | TGCGCCAGCAGCCGGCGGACTAGCGGAACTTTCACAGATACGCAGTATTTT | CASSRRTSGTFTDTQYF
15 | TRBJ2-1 | . | TRBD1 | TRBV5-1 | TGCGCCAGCAGCTTGAGACAGGGGACTCACAATGAGCAGTTCTTC | CASSLRQGTHNEQFF
13 | TRBJ1-1 | many | . | TRBV20-1 | TGCAGTGCTAGAGAGGGTTTGAACACTGAAGCTTTCTTT | CSAREGLNTEAFF
13 | TRBJ2-3 | many | . | TRBV27 | TGTGCCAGCAGCTCCCCATCGACAGATACGCAGTATTTT | CASSSPSTDTQYF
15 | TRBJ2-5 | few | . | TRBV7-7 | TGTGCTAGCAGCTTAGATCCAGAGCCCCAAGAGACCCAGTACTTC | CASSLDPEPQETQYF
14 | TRBJ2-5 | few | TRBD1 | TRBV5-1 | TGCGCCAGCAGCCCCGGGACAGGGCTAGAGACCCAGTACTTC | CASSPGTGLETQYF
15 | TRBJ2-7 | . | TRBD1 | TRBV7-8 | TGTGCCAGCAGCTCCACGGCGGACAGGGAATACGAGCAGTACTTC | CASSSTADREYEQYF
15 | TRBJ2-1 | few | TRBD1 | TRBV7-9 | TGTGCCAGCAGCTTTCTGCAGGGACAGGGAAATGAGCAGTTCTTC | CASSFLQGQGNEQFF
15 | TRBJ2-2 | few | TRBD2 | TRBV6-2/TRBV6-3 | TGTGCCAGCAGGACTAGCGGGAGGGACACCGGGGAGCTGTTTTTT | CASRTSGRDTGELFF
15 | TRBJ2-5 | few | . | TRBV5-1 | TGCGCCAGCAGTCCCGGGACTGTTCAAAAGGAGACCCAGTACTTC | CASSPGTVQKETQYF
14 | TRBJ2-7 | few | . | TRBV28 | TGTGCCAGCAGTTTTGACAGTTCTACCTACGAGCAGTACTTC | CASSFDSSTYEQYF
15 | TRBJ2-6 | few | . | TRBV6-1 | TGTGCCAGCAGTCTTGACCCCTCTGGGGCCAACGTCCTGACTTTC | CASSLDPSGANVLTF
16 | TRBJ2-7 | . | . | TRBV6-1 | TGTGCCAGCAGTTCCCCCCGGGACCAGAGCTCCTACGAGCAGTACTTC | CASSSPRDQSSYEQYF
17 | TRBJ2-5 | . | TRBD2 | TRBV7-9 | TGTGCCAGCAGCCCTAGAATGGGAGCGGGGGCACAAGAGACCCAGTACTTC | CASSPRMGAGAQETQYF
15 | TRBJ1-5 | many | TRBD1 | TRBV11-2 | TGTGCCAGCAGTGCGGGGCAGGGGGGAACTCAGCCCCAGCATTTT | CASSAGQGGTQPQHF
14 | TRBJ2-3 | . | . | TRBV3-1 | TGTGCCAGCAGCCAAGAGCCGGCGGCAGATACGCAGTATTTT | CASSQEPAADTQYF
17 | TRBJ2-1 | many | TRBD2 | TRBV3-1 | TGTGCCAGCAGCCAAGTCGCCGGGCGGGAGTATTCCCATGAGCAGTTCTTC | CASSQVAGREYSHEQFF
13 | TRBJ2-5 | many | TRBD1 | TRBV30 | TGTGCCTGGAGTGTAAGGGGGCTCGGGACCCAGTACTTC | CAWSVRGLGTQYF
16 | TRBJ2-5 | many | TRBD1 | TRBV2 | TGTGCCAGCAGTGACCCCGCAGGGGGCAGCCTGTGGACCCAGTACTTC | CASSDPAGGSLWTQYF
15 | TRBJ1-2 | . | . | TRBV7-8 | TGTGCCAGCTCGACCCGGGGGCCGTTACTTTATGGCTACACCTTC | CASSTRGPLLYGYTF
15 | TRBJ1-4 | . | . | TRBV5-4 | TGTGCCAGCAGCTTGGCCCGGGACGGTAATGAAAAACTGTTTTTT | CASSLARDGNEKLFF
15 | TRBJ2-5 | many | . | TRBV7-3 | TGTGCCAGCAGTCCTGAATCCTCGAGCTTGGAGACCCAGTACTTC | CASSPESSSLETQYF
15 | TRBJ2-2 | few | TRBD1 | TRBV5-5 | TGTGCCAGCAGCTTTCGGGGAACAGGGGTCCGGGAGCTGTTTTTT | CASSFRGTGVRELFF
17 | TRBJ2-2 | few | TRBD2 | TRBV28 | TGTGCCAGCAGTTCTCCAAATCCTAGCGGAGACACCGGGGAGCTGTTTTTT | CASSSPNPSGDTGELFF
19 | TRBJ2-7 | . | TRBD2 | TRBV24-1 | TGTGCCACCAGTGATTCCTCCGGGACTAGCGGGCAAAGCTCCTACGAGCAGTACTTC | CATSDSSGTSGQSSYEQYF
15 | TRBJ1-4 | many | TRBD1 | TRBV2 | TGTGCCAGCAGCCCGAGGACAGGGGGAGGTGAAAAACTGTTTTTT | CASSPRTGGGEKLFF
15 | TRBJ1-3 | . | . | TRBV20-1 | TGCAGTGCGTACGGATCCCCAAGCTCTGGAAACACCATATATTTT | CSAYGSPSSGNTIYF
15 | TRBJ2-7 | many | TRBD1 | TRBV9 | TGTGCCAGCAGCGTAGAGGGACAGGGGGCCTACGAGCAGTACTTC | CASSVEGQGAYEQYF
18 | TRBJ2-2 | . | . | TRBV6-9 | TGTGCCAGCAGTTACTCGAAGGGTAGACAGGTTGGCACCGGGGAGCTGTTTTTT | CASSYSKGRQVGTGELFF
15 | TRBJ1-2 | few | TRBD1 | TRBV7-6 | TGTGCCAGCAGCCCCTCGACGGAGGGGGCTGCTGGCTACACCTTC | CASSPSTEGAAGYTF
13 | TRBJ2-5 | many | . | TRBV15 | TGTGCCACCAGCCCAGGTCTACAAGAGACCCAGTACTTC | CATSPGLQETQYF